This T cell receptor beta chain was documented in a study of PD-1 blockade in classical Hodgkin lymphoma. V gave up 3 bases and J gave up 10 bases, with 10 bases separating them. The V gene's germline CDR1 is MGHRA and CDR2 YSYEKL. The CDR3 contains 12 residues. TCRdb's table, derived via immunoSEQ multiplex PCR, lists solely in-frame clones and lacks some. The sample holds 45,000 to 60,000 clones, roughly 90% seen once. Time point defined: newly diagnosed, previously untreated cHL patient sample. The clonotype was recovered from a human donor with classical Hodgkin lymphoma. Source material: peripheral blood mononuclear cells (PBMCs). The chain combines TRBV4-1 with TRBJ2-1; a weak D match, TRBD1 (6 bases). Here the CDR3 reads CASSQEDREQFF. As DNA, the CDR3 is TGCGCCAGCAGCCAGGAAGACAGGGAGCAGTTCTTC.